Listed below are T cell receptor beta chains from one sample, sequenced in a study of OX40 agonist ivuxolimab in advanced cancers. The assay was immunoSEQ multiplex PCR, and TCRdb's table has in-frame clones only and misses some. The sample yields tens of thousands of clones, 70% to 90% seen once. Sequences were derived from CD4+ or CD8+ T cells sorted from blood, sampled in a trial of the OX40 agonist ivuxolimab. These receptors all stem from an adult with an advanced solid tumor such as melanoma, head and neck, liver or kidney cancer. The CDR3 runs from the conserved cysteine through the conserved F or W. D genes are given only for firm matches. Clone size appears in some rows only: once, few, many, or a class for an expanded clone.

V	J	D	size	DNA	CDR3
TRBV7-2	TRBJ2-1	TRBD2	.	TGTGCCAGCAGGCCCACTACCGGGACTAGCGGGGGGAATGAGCAGTTCTTC	CASRPTTGTSGGNEQFF
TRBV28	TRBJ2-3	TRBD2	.	TGTGCCAGCAGAGATAGCGGGAGCGGCACAGATACGCAGTATTTT	CASRDSGSGTDTQYF
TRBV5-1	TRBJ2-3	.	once	TGCGCCAGCAGCTTGGAACGCAAAGATACGCAGTATTTT	CASSLERKDTQYF
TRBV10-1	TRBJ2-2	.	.	TGCGCCAGCAGTGAGTTTTGTTGGGGGTCGGCCGGGGAGCTGTTTTTT	CASSEFCWGSAGELFF
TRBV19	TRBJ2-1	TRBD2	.	TGTGCCAGTAGTTTTAGCGGGAGGATCAATGAGCAGTTCTTC	CASSFSGRINEQFF
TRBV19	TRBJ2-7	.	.	TGTGCCAGTAGTCCAACGGGGACACCTGGAGCCTACGAGCAGTACTTC	CASSPTGTPGAYEQYF
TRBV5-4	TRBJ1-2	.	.	TGTGCCAGCAGCCCCCTCGCAGGGAACTATGGCTACACCTTC	CASSPLAGNYGYTF
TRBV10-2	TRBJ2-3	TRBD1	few	TGCGCGACAGGGATGGGCACAGATACGCAGTATTTT	CATGMGTDTQYF
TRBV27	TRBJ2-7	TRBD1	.	TGTGCCAGCAGTTTTGAAGGGGGCGCATACGAGCAGTACTTC	CASSFEGGAYEQYF
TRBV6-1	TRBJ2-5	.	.	TGTGCCAGCAGTGATACGGCAAATCAAGAGACCCAGTACTTC	CASSDTANQETQYF
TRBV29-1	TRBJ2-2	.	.	TGCAGCGTTGAGGGTTACACCGGGGAGCTGTTTTTT	CSVEGYTGELFF
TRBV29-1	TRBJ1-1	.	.	TGCAGCGTTGGTCGGATAAACACTGAAGCTTTCTTT	CSVGRINTEAFF
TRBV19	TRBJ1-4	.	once	TGTGCCAGTAGTTCTGGGGGCCAACCTAATGAAAAACTGTTTTTT	CASSSGGQPNEKLFF
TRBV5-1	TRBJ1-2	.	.	TGCGCCAGCAGCCAATCTCAGGGGCCTGGGGGCTACACCTTC	CASSQSQGPGGYTF
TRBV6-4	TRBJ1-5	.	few	TGTGCCAGCAGCCCCCAGGGAAGGGATAGCAATCAGCCCCAGCATTTT	CASSPQGRDSNQPQHF
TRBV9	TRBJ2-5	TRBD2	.	TGTGCCAGCAGCGCAGGACTAGCGGGCCTCCAAGAGACCCAGTACTTC	CASSAGLAGLQETQYF
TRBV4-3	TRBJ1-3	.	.	TGCGCCAGCAGCCAAGATCTTCCCCACTCTGGAAACACCATATATTTT	CASSQDLPHSGNTIYF
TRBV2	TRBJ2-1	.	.	TGTGCCAGCAGTGGGGCTGGCAATGAGCAGTTCTTC	CASSGAGNEQFF
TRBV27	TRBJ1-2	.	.	TGTGCCAGCAGTTTCCGGGAGGGCTATGGCTACACCTTC	CASSFREGYGYTF
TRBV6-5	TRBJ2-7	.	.	TGTGCCAGCAGATCTGCACAGGGATACGAGCAGTACTTC	CASRSAQGYEQYF
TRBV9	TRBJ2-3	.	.	TGTGCCAGCAGCGTAGAAGGGGATACGCAGTATTTT	CASSVEGDTQYF
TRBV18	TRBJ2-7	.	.	TGTGCCAGCTCACCAACAGGCCCTTCCTACGAGCAGTACTTC	CASSPTGPSYEQYF
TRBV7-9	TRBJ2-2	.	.	TGTGCCAGCAGCCCCTTCGGGGTCGGCGGGGAGCTGTTTTTT	CASSPFGVGGELFF
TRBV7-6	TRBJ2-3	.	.	TGTGCCAGCGCGCGAGGCCGCCAAGATACGCAGTATTTT	CASARGRQDTQYF
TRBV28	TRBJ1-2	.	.	TGTGCCAGCAGTTTGCGCACGGGGTACTATGGCTACACCTTC	CASSLRTGYYGYTF
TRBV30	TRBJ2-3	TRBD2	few	TGTGCCTGGAGTGGACTAGCGAGGGTGGATACGCAGTATTTT	CAWSGLARVDTQYF
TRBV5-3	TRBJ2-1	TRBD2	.	TGTGCCAGAAGCTTGGACGAGCGGGAGTGTCGGTACTCCTACAATGAGCAGTTCTTC	CARSLDERECRYSYNEQFF
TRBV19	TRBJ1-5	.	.	TGTGCCAGTAGTATCCAGGCGAGTCAGCCCCAGCATTTT	CASSIQASQPQHF
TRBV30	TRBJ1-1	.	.	TGTGCCTGGACCCAGAGCGGCACTGAAGCTTTCTTT	CAWTQSGTEAFF
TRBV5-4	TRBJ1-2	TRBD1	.	TGTGCCAGCAGCGCCCGGGGACAGCCCTATGGCTACACCTTC	CASSARGQPYGYTF
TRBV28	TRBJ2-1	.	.	TGTGCCAGCAGTTGGATCCTCTACTCCTACAATGAGCAGTTCTTC	CASSWILYSYNEQFF
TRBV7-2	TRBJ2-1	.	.	TGTGCCAGCAGCTTAGAAGTTAGACACCATGAGCAGTTCTTC	CASSLEVRHHEQFF
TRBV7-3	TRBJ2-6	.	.	TGTGCCAGCAGCGATACAGGAGCTGGGGCCAACGTCCTGACTTTC	CASSDTGAGANVLTF
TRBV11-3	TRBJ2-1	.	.	TGTGCCAGCAGCCCGAGGGAGGATGGCAATGAGCAGTTCTTC	CASSPREDGNEQFF
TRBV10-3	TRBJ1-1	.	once	TGTGCCATCAGTGAGACGGGGGACACTGAAGCTTTCTTT	CAISETGDTEAFF
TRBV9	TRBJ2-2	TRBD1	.	TGTGCCAGCAGCGTCCGAGGGGGCGCGAACACCGGGGAGCTGTTTTTT	CASSVRGGANTGELFF
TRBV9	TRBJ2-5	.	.	TGTGCCAGCAGCGTGGAAATAAGTCAAGAGACCCAGTACTTC	CASSVEISQETQYF
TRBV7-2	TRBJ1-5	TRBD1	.	TGTGCCAGCAGCTTCGGGACAGTGAGCAATCAGCCCCAGCATTTT	CASSFGTVSNQPQHF
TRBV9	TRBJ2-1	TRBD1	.	TGTGCCAGCAGCCAGGGACAGTTAGCAGTCAATGAGCAGTTCTTC	CASSQGQLAVNEQFF
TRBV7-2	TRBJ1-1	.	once	TGTGCCAGCAGCTTAGCGTTGAACACTGAAGCTTTCTTT	CASSLALNTEAFF
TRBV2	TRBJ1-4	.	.	TGTGCCAGCAGACCGATGGACAGTGCAACTAATGAAAAACTGTTTTTT	CASRPMDSATNEKLFF
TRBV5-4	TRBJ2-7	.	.	TGTGCCAGCAGCTCCTGGGCAGGGGGGGCCTACGAGCAGTACTTC	CASSSWAGGAYEQYF